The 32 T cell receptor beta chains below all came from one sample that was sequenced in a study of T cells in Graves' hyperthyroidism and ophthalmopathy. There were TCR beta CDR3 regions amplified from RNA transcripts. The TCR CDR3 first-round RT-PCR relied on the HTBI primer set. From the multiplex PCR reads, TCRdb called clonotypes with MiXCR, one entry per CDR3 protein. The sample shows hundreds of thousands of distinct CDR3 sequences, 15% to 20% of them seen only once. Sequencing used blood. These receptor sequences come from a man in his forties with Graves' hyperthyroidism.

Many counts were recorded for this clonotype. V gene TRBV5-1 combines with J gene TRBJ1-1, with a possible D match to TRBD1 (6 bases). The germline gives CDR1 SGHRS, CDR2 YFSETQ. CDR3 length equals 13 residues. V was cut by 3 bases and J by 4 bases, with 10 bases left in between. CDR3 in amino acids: CASSSQGTTEAFF. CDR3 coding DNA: TGCGCCAGCAGCTCACAGGGTACCACTGAAGCTTTCTTT.

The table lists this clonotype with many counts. CDR3 amino acids: CASSASGSNYGYTF. The CDR3 DNA reads TGTGCCAGCAGTGCCTCCGGGTCCAACTATGGCTACACCTTC. The rearrangement uses TRBV6-1 and TRBJ1-2; no firm D call. This CDR3 region has 14 residues. Deletions cut 4 bases from V and 2 bases from J, with 11 bases between. Germline V gives CDR1 MNHNS, CDR2 SASEGT.

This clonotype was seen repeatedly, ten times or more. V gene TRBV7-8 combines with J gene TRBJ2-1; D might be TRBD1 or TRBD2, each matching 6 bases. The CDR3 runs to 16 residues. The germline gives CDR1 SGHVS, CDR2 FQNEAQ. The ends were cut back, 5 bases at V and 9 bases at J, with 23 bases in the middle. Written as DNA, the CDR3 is TGTGCCAGCAGCCTGGGGGCGAGCGTCGGGGGTGGTGAGCAGTTCTTC. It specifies CASSLGASVGGGEQFF.

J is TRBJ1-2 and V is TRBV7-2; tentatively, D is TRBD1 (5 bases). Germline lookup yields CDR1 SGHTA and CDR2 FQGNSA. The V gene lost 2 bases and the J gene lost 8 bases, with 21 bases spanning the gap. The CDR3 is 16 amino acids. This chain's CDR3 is CASSLMAPGAVEGYTF. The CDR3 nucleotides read TGTGCCAGCAGCTTAATGGCCCCTGGGGCCGTAGAAGGCTACACCTTC.

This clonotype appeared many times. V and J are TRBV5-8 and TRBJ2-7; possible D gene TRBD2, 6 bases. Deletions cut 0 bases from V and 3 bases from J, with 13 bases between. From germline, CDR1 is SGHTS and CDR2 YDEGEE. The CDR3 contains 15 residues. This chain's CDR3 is CASSLGGVSIYEQYF. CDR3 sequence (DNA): TGTGCCAGCAGCTTGGGCGGGGTATCGATCTACGAGCAGTACTTC.

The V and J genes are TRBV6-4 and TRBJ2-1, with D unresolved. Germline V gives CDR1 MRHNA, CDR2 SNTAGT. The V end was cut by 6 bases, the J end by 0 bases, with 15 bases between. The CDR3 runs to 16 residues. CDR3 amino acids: CASSPWSLSSYNEQFF. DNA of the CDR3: TGTGCCAGCAGCCCCTGGTCACTGAGCTCCTACAATGAGCAGTTCTTC.

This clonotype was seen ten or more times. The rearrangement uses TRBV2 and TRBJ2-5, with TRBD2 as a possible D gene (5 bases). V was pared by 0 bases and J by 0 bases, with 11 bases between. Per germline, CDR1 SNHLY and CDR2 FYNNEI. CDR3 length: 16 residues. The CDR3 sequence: CASSEARVAYQETQYF. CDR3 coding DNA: TGTGCCAGCAGTGAAGCGAGGGTGGCATACCAAGAGACCCAGTACTTC.

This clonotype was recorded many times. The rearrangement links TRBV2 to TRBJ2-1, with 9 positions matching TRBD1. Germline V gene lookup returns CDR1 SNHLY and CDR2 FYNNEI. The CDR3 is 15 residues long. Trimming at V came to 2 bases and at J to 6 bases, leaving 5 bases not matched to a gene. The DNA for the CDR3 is TGTGCCAGCAGTGAATGGGACAGGGCCGGCAATGAGCAGTTCTTC. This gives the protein CASSEWDRAGNEQFF.

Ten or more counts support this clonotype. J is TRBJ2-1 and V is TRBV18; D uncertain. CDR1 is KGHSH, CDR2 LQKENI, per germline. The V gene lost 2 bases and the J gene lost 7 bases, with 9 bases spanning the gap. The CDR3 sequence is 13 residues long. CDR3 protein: CASSPGSRNEQFF. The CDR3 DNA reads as TGTGCCAGCTCACCAGGCAGCCGGAATGAGCAGTTCTTC.

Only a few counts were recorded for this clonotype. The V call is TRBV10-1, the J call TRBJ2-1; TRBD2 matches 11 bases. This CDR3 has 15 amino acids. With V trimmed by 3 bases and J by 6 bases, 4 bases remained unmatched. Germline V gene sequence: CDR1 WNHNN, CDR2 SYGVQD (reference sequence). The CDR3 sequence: CASSETSGGLNEQFF. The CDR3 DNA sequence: TGCGCCAGCAGTGAAACTAGCGGGGGCCTCAATGAGCAGTTCTTC.

The chain's CDR3 is CASSSQKGILPLRTDTQYF. CDR3 sequence (DNA): TGTGCCAGCAGTTCCCAGAAAGGGATACTACCCCTTCGCACAGATACGCAGTATTTT. This chain uses TRBV27 with TRBJ2-3; D remains unclear. V was clipped by 4 bases and J by 1 base, with 24 bases between them. CDR3 length: 19 residues. Germline CDR1 reads MNHEY; CDR2 reads SMNVEV (reference sequence).

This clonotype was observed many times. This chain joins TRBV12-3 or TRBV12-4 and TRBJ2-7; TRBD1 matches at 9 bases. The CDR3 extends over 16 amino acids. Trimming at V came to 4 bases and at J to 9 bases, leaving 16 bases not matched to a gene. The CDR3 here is CASSSPGTGNPQVQYF. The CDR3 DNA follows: TGTGCCAGCAGTTCTCCCGGGACAGGGAACCCCCAGGTGCAGTACTTC.

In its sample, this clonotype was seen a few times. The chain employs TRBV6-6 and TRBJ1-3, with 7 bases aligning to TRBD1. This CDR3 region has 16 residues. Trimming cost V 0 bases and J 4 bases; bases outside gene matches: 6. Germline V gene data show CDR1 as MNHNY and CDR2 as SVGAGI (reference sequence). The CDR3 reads CASSYSPGQAGNTIYF. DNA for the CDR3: TGTGCCAGCAGTTACTCACCAGGACAGGCAGGAAACACCATATATTTT.

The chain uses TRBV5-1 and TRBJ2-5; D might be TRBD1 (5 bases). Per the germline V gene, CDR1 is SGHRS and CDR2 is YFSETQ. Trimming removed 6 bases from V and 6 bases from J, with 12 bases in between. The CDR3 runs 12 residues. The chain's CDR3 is CASNQGEQTQYF. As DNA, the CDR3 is TGCGCCAGCAATCAGGGTGAACAGACCCAGTACTTC.

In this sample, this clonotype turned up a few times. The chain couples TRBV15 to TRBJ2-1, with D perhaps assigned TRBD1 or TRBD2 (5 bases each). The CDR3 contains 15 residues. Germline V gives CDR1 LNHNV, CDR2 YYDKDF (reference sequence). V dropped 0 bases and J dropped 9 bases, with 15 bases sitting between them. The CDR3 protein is CATSRDGTGPVEQFF. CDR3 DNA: TGTGCCACCAGCAGAGATGGAACGGGGCCGGTTGAGCAGTTCTTC.

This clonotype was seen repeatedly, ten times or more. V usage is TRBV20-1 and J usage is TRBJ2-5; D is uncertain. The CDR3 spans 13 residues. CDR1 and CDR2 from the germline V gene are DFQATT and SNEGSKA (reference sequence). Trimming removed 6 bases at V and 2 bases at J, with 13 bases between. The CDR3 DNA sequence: TGCAGTGCCGCCTTACTGGGGCAAGAGACCCAGTACTTC. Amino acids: CSAALLGQETQYF.

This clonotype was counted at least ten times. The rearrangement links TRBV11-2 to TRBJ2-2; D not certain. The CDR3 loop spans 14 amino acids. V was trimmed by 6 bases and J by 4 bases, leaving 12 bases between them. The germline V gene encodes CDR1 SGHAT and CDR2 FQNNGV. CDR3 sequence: CASRIYVGTGELFF. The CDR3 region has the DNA TGTGCCAGCAGAATCTATGTGGGCACCGGGGAGCTGTTTTTT. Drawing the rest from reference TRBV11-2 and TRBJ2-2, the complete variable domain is EAGVAQSPRYKIIEKRQSVAFWCNPISGHATLYWYQQILGQGPKLLIQFQNNGVVDDSQLPKDRFSAERLKGVDSTLKIQPAKLEDSAVYLCASRIYVGTGELFFGEGSRLTVL.

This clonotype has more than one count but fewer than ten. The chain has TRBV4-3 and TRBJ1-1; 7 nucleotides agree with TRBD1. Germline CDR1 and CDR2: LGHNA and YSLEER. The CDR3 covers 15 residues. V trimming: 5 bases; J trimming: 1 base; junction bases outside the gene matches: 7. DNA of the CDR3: TGCGCCAGCAGCATCCGGACAGGAAGGAACACTGAAGCTTTCTTT. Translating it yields CASSIRTGRNTEAFF.

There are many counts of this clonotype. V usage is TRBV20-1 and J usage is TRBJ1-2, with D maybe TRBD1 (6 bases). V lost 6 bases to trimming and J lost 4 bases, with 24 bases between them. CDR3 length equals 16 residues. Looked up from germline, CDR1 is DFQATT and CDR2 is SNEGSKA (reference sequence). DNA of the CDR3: TGCAGTGCCAGGGGTAGGGGTGCGAAAAACCTCTATGGCTACACCTTC. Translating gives CSARGRGAKNLYGYTF.

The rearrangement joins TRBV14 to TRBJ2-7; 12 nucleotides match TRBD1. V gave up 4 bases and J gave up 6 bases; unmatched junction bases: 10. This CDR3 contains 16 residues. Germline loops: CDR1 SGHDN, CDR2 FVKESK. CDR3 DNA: TGTGCCAGCAGCCGGGGGACAGGGGGCGTACTTCCCGAGCAGTACTTC. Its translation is CASSRGTGGVLPEQYF.

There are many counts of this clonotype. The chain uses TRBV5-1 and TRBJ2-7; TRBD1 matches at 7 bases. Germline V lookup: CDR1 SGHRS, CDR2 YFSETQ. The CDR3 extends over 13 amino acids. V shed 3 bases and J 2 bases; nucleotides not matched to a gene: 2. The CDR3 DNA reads TGCGCCAGCAGCTGGGGGACAGCCTACGAGCAGTACTTC. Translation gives CASSWGTAYEQYF.

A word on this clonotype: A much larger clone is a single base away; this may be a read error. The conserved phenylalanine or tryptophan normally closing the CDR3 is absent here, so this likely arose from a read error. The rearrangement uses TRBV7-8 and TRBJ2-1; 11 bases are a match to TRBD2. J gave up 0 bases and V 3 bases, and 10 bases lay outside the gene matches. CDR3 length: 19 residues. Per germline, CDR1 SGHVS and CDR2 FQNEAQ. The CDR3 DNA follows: TGTGCCAGCAGCTTTGGTTCTAGCGGGGGGCCGAGCTCCTACAATGAGCAGTTCCTC. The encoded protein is CASSFGSSGGPSSYNEQFL.

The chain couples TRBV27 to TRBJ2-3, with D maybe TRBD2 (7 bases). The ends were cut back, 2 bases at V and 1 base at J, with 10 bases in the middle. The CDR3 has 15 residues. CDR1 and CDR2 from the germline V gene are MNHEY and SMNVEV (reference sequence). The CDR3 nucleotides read TGTGCCAGCAGTTTAAGGGGGGGCCGCACAGATACGCAGTATTTT. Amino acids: CASSLRGGRTDTQYF.

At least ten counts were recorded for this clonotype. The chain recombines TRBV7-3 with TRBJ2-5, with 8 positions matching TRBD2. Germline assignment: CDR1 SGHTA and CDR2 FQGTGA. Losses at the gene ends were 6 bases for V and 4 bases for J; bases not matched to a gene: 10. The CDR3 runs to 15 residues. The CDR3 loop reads CASSSSGVTGETQYF. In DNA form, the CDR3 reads TGTGCCAGCAGTAGTAGCGGGGTGACGGGAGAGACCCAGTACTTC.

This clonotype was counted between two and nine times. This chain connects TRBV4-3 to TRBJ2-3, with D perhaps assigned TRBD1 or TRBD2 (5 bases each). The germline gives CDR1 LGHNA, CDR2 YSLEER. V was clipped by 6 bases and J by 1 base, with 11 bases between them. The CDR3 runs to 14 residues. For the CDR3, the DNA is TGCGCCAGCAGTGGGGGTCCCGGCACAGATACGCAGTATTTT. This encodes CASSGGPGTDTQYF.

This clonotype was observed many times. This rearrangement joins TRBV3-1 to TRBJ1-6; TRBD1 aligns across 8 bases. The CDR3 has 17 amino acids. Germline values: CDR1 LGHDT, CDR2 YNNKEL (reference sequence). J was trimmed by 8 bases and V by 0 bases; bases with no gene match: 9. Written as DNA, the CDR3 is TGTGCCAGCAGCCAAGAGGGTGGCAGGGGGCTTGATTCACCCCTCCACTTT. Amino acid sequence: CASSQEGGRGLDSPLHF.

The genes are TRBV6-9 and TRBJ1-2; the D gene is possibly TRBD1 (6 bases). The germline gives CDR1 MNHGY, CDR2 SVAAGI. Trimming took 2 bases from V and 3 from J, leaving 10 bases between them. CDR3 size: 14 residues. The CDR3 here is CASSYTGGDYGYTF. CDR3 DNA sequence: TGTGCCAGCAGTTATACGGGGGGCGACTATGGCTACACCTTC.

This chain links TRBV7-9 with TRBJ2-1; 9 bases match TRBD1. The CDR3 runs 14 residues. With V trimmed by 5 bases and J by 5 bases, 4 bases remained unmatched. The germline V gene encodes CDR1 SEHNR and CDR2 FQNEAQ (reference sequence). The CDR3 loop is CASSQGQGDNEQFF. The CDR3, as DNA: TGTGCCAGCAGCCAGGGACAGGGAGACAATGAGCAGTTCTTC.

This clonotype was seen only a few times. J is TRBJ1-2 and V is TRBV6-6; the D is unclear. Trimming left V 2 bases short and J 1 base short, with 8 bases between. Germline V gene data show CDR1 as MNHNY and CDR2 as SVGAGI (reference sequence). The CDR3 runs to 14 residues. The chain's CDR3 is CASSYGTINYGYTF. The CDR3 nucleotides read TGTGCCAGCAGTTACGGAACCATTAACTATGGCTACACCTTC.

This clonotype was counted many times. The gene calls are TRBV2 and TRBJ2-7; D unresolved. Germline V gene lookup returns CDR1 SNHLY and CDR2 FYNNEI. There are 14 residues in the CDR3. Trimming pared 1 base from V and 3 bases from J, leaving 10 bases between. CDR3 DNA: TGTGCCAGCAGTGAAGACCTCAACGGCTACGAGCAGTACTTC. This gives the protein CASSEDLNGYEQYF.

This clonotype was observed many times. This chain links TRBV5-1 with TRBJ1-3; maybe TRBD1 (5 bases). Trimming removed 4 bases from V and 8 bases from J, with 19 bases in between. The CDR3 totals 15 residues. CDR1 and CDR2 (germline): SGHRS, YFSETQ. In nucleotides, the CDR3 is TGCGCCAGCAGCGGTGAGGGGCACTCACTGGACACCATATATTTT. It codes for CASSGEGHSLDTIYF.

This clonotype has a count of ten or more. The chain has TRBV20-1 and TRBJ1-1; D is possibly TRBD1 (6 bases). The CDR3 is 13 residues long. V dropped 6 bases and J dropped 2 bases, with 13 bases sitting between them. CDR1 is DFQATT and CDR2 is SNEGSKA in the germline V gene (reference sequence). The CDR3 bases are TGCAGTGCGAGGACAGATCCTAACACTGAAGCTTTCTTT. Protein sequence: CSARTDPNTEAFF.